A single sample is the source of the 15 T cell receptor beta chains below, sequenced in a study of blood T cell repertoires in COVID-19. Produced via immunoSEQ multiplex PCR; TCRdb's table is partial and in-frame only. This table holds some 60,000 clones, around 83% found once. Material for sequencing was peripheral blood. The receptors stem from a human donor in a cohort sampled during active COVID-19.

The V gene is TRBV4-2, the J gene TRBJ2-4, with D possibly being TRBD2 (5 bases). Trimming removed 0 bases at V and 0 bases at J, with 18 bases between. Looked up from germline, CDR1 is LGHNA and CDR2 is YNFKEQ. The CDR3 sequence is 19 residues long. The CDR3 protein is CASSQDTPLGDLAKNIQYF. The DNA of the CDR3 is TGTGCCAGCAGCCAAGATACCCCGCTCGGGGATCTAGCCAAAAACATTCAGTACTTC.

This chain connects TRBV7-6 to TRBJ2-3; D gene uncertain. V lost 2 bases, J lost 0 bases, and 9 bases lay in between. This CDR3 spans 15 amino acids. The germline gives CDR1 SGHVS, CDR2 FNYEAQ. As DNA, the CDR3 is TGTGCCAGCAGCTTAAGCGTATCTAGCACAGATACGCAGTATTTT. It codes for CASSLSVSSTDTQYF.

This clone was detected a few times. The V and J genes are TRBV11-2 and TRBJ2-5; 7 bases are a match to TRBD2. CDR1 is SGHAT, CDR2 FQNNGV, per germline. The junction had 10 bases not matched to a gene; V was cut back by 7 bases and J by 2 bases. The CDR3 covers 15 residues. CDR3 protein: CASKFRLAKQETQYF. The CDR3 region has the DNA TGTGCCAGCAAATTCAGACTAGCCAAACAAGAGACCCAGTACTTC.

This chain joins TRBV7-2 and TRBJ1-5; D perhaps matches TRBD1 (5 bases). V lost 1 base, J lost 6 bases, and 16 bases lay in between. The CDR3 loop spans 16 amino acids. Germline V gene sequence: CDR1 SGHTA, CDR2 FQGNSA. The CDR3 loop is CASSLVYGGESQPQHF. In DNA form, the CDR3 reads TGTGCCAGCAGCTTAGTATACGGGGGTGAGAGTCAGCCCCAGCATTTT.

V gene TRBV19 combines with J gene TRBJ2-1; 10 bases align to TRBD2. The CDR3 is 16 amino acids. V dropped 5 bases and J dropped 2; count of bases not matched to a gene: 6. Per the germline V gene, CDR1 is LNHDA and CDR2 is SQIVND (reference sequence). The chain's CDR3 is CASSFSLAGAYNEQFF. In DNA form, the CDR3 reads TGTGCCAGTAGTTTCTCTCTAGCGGGGGCCTACAATGAGCAGTTCTTC.

The chain carries TRBV6-6 and TRBJ1-3, with TRBD1 identical over 11 bases. Germline lookup yields CDR1 MNHNY and CDR2 SVGAGI (reference sequence). This CDR3 has 17 amino acids. The V and J ends lost 5 bases and 3 bases, in that order; junction bases with no gene match: 9. CDR3 sequence reads: CASSPLTDRGHGNTIYF. The CDR3 nucleotides are TGTGCCAGCAGTCCATTAACGGACAGGGGGCATGGAAACACCATATATTTT.

The V call is TRBV18, the J call TRBJ1-6; possible D gene TRBD1, 6 bases. The ends were cut back, 6 bases at V and 4 bases at J, with 7 bases in the middle. Germline V gene sequence: CDR1 KGHSH, CDR2 LQKENI. The CDR3 has 13 residues. The CDR3 DNA follows: TGTGCCAGCTCCACAGGGTATAATTCACCCCTCCACTTT. Translated, it gives CASSTGYNSPLHF.

The chain carries TRBV6-5 and TRBJ1-2, with D perhaps matching TRBD1 (5 bases). There are 13 residues in the CDR3. With 8 bases removed from V and 3 bases from J, the gap between germline ends came to 13 bases. Germline CDR1 and CDR2: MNHEY and SVGAGI. The CDR3 spells CASLPGYYYGYTF. The CDR3 DNA reads as TGTGCCAGCCTCCCAGGGTATTACTATGGCTACACCTTC.

The chain is built from TRBV15 and TRBJ2-3; the match to TRBD2 covers 15 bases. The CDR3 has 21 residues. Trimming removed 0 bases from V and 1 base from J; junction bases left unmatched: 11. CDR1 and CDR2 from the germline V gene are LNHNV and YYDKDF (reference sequence). DNA of the CDR3: TGTGCCACCAGCAGAGAAGTAGGTGGACTAGCGGGGGGGACGGGCACAGATACGCAGTATTTT. Amino acid sequence: CATSREVGGLAGGTGTDTQYF.

This chain joins TRBV6-2 or TRBV6-3 and TRBJ2-3; 10 positions match TRBD2. Per the germline V gene, CDR1 is MNHEY and CDR2 is SVGEGT. Unmatched junction bases numbered 9, after V lost 5 bases and J lost 4 bases. The CDR3 runs to 16 residues. The CDR3 spells CASSKLSGGLSDTQYF. DNA of the CDR3: TGTGCCAGCAGTAAGCTTAGCGGGGGGCTTTCAGATACGCAGTATTTT.

This clone was counted a single time. The chain is built from TRBV28 and TRBJ1-5; 8 bases fit TRBD1. There are 17 residues in the CDR3. The V segment lost 3 bases and the J segment 5 bases; nucleotides outside the gene matches: 12. Germline V gives CDR1 MDHEN, CDR2 SYDVKM. The CDR3 DNA is TGTGCCAGCAGTTTCCTGGGGACAGGTGGTGTACATCAGCCCCAGCATTTT. Residues: CASSFLGTGGVHQPQHF. The full variable domain, with the rest looked up from reference TRBV28 and TRBJ1-5, is DVKVTQSSRYLVKRTGEKVFLECVQDMDHENMFWYRQDPGLGLRLIYFSYDVKMKEKGDIPEGYSVSREKKERFSLILESASTNQTSMYLCASSFLGTGGVHQPQHFGDGTRLSIL.

The gene calls are TRBV19 and TRBJ2-5, with 7 bases identical to TRBD1. From germline, CDR1 is LNHDA and CDR2 SQIVND (reference sequence). This CDR3 has 14 residues. Trimming cost V 7 bases and J 7 bases; bases outside gene matches: 12. This CDR3 reads CASTATGNVGTQYF. The CDR3 DNA is TGTGCCAGTACCGCGACAGGGAACGTCGGGACCCAGTACTTC. The whole variable domain, filled in from reference TRBV19 and TRBJ2-5, reads DGGITQSPKYLFRKEGQNVTLSCEQNLNHDAMYWYRQDPGQGLRLIYYSQIVNDFQKGDIAEGYSVSREKKESFPLTVTSAQKNPTAFYLCASTATGNVGTQYFGPGTRLLVL.

This clone occurred a few times. The chain links TRBV18 to TRBJ2-5; 12 nucleotides match TRBD2. The length of the CDR3 is 17 residues. CDR1 and CDR2 (germline): KGHSH, LQKENI. Germline trimming cut 2 bases from V and 1 base from J; bases unmatched to any gene: 5. CDR3 sequence: CASSPASGGAGQETQYF. Written as DNA, the CDR3 is TGTGCCAGCTCACCAGCTAGCGGGGGGGCCGGCCAAGAGACCCAGTACTTC.

The gene calls are TRBV10-3 and TRBJ2-2; 8 bases agree with TRBD1. The V segment lost 10 bases and the J segment 3 bases; nucleotides outside the gene matches: 7. The CDR3 sequence is 14 residues long. The germline V gene has CDR1 ENHRY and CDR2 SYGVKD. This CDR3 reads CATQPTGDTGELFF. In DNA form, the CDR3 reads TGTGCCACCCAACCGACAGGGGACACCGGGGAGCTGTTTTTT.

The chain has TRBV14 and TRBJ2-7; 8 bases map to TRBD1. The J segment lost 5 bases and the V segment lost 4 bases, leaving 10 bases of the junction unmatched. Germline CDR1 and CDR2: SGHDN and FVKESK. This CDR3 has 15 residues. The CDR3 region is CASSLTRTGRNEQYF. The CDR3 bases are TGTGCCAGCAGCCTGACCCGGACAGGGAGGAACGAGCAGTACTTC.